This T cell receptor (delta chain) appears in the sequencing data of a study of gamma-delta chains in newborns, infants, children. About the research overall: Innate gammadelta T cells reportedly expand polyclonally right after birth, driven by microbial exposure, per the title.

The table lists this clone with a few counts. The protein in TCRdb stems from a much larger clone and differs at residue 4 from this DNA's translation, likely a read error; here the protein is translated from the DNA. The sample carries other DNA sequences with the same CDR3. This CDR3 is 14 amino acids long. Germline V gene data show CDR1 as GEAIGNYY and CDR2 as EKD. TCRdb fed the reads into CATT to redo clone calling. The sample holds about 3,800 delta-chain clones, roughly 0.57% seen once. The chain uses TRDV2 and TRDJ2; possibly TRDD3 for D (6 bases). The specimen was blood. The TCR sequence derives from a child who was a newborn, infant or young child, either healthy, febrile or measles-vaccinated (not recorded which). The CDR3 DNA reads as TGTGCCTGTGGCACGTGGGGGGCGACAGCACAACTCTTCTTC. Translating it yields CACGTWGATAQLFF.